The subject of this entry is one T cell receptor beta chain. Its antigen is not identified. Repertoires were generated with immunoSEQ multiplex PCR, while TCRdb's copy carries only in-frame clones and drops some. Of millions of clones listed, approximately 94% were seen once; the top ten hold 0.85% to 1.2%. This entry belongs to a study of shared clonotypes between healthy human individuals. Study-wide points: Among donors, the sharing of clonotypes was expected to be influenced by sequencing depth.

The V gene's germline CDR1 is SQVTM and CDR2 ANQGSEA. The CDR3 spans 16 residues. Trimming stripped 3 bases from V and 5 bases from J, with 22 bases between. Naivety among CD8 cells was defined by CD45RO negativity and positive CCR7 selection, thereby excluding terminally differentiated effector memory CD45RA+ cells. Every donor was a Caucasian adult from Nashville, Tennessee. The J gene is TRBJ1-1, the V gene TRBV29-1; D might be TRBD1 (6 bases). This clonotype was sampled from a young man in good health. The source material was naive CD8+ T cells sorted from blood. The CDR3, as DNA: TGCAGCGTTGAGGGGGGCAGGGACCAGGGTTGGACTGAAGCTTTCTTT. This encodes CSVEGGRDQGWTEAFF.